What follows are 7 T cell receptor beta chains derived from one specimen sequenced in a study of beta chain features in type 1 diabetes listed by TCRdb under 2018. Library preparation employed the immunoSEQ multiplex PCR assay. The entire amount of isolated RNA was reverse transcribed using the High Capacity cDNA Reverse Transcription Kit, so the sequenced TCRB transcripts were expressed ones. Imported from immuneACCESS, the table was reduced by TCRdb to in-frame sequences with V and J called. These copies leave out some clones; in studies compared against another copy, an unresolved V gene accounts for under half, and the cause of the remainder is not known. The sample table records about 300,000 clones; roughly 8% of these occur just once. The ten largest clones add up to 1% of the sample. The material sequenced was central memory CD4+ T cells from blood. The receptors shown here come from a woman under 30 in good health.

This clone was seen only once. The chain couples TRBV29-1 to TRBJ1-2, with TRBD1 as a possible D gene (5 bases). V was trimmed by 4 bases and J by 6 bases, leaving 9 bases between them. Germline V gene data show CDR1 as SQVTM and CDR2 as ANQGSEA. The CDR3 loop spans 11 amino acids. CDR3 nucleotides: TGCAGCGTTGGAGGGGCGAATGGCTACACCTTC. It translates to CSVGGANGYTF.

This CDR3 is CASSQDAGTVYNEKLFF. CDR3 nucleotides: TGCGCCAGCAGCCAAGACGCCGGGACTGTCTATAATGAAAAACTGTTTTTT. The rearrangement uses TRBV4-3 and TRBJ1-4; D possibly corresponds to TRBD1 (5 bases). V lost 0 bases, J lost 4 bases, and 15 bases lay in between. Germline-derived CDR1 and CDR2 are LGHNA and YSLEER. The CDR3 is 17 amino acids.

CDR3 in amino acids: CASSLGSQSYNEQFF. The CDR3 DNA sequence: TGCGCCAGCAGCTTGGGTTCCCAATCCTACAATGAGCAGTTCTTC. J is TRBJ2-1 and V is TRBV5-1; D unresolved. Trimming pared 0 bases from V and 1 base from J, leaving 8 bases between. The CDR3 loop spans 15 amino acids. Germline CDR1 is SGHRS and CDR2 is YFSETQ.

The V and J genes are TRBV25-1 and TRBJ2-1; the D is unclear. V gave up 2 bases and J gave up 6 bases, with 14 bases separating them. The CDR3 extends over 15 amino acids. Germline V gives CDR1 MGHDK, CDR2 SYGVNS. The CDR3 DNA reads TGTGCCAGCAGTGAACGGGCGCACAAAAGCAATGAGCAGTTCTTC. It translates to CASSERAHKSNEQFF.

Of note for this clone: At one boundary the junction diverges from the germline segment, which might be a read error. The chain uses TRBV7-6 and TRBJ2-1; the D call may be TRBD1 or TRBD2 (5 bases each). CDR1 is SGHVS, CDR2 FNYEAQ, per germline. The CDR3 spans 15 residues. The CDR3 coding sequence is TGTGCCAGCAGCCTAGCCGGGACGCTATTCAATGAGCAGTTCTTC. Translating it yields CASSLAGTLFNEQFF.

CDR3 amino acids: CASSPGAGEADTQYF. The CDR3 DNA is TGTGCCAGCTCACCGGGCGCAGGGGAGGCAGATACGCAGTATTTT. V gene TRBV18 combines with J gene TRBJ2-3; the D gene could be TRBD1 or TRBD2 (6 bases each). CDR3 length: 15 residues. Trimming left V 3 bases short and J 4 bases short, with 14 bases between. In germline, CDR1 is KGHSH, CDR2 LQKENI.

The CDR3 DNA reads TGTGCCAGCTCACCACAGGAAACGAAATCTGGGGCCAACGTCCTGACTTTC. The encoded protein is CASSPQETKSGANVLTF. This sequence joins TRBV18 and TRBJ2-6; D not resolved. The CDR3 is 17 residues long. Germline values: CDR1 KGHSH, CDR2 LQKENI. Trimming pared 1 base from V and 1 base from J, leaving 11 bases between.